The 17 T cell receptor beta chains given below trace back to one sample, sequenced in a study of identical twins. TCRdb ran MiXCR on the 5' RACE reads and lists one entry per CDR3 protein. The table includes 470,000 or so distinct CDR3 sequences, approximately 25% detected once. This sample also appeared in a second study, on T cells expressing NK-cell markers.

The sequenced sample consisted of CD4+ T cells sorted from blood. These receptor sequences come from a woman younger than 30 in good health.

The chain uses TRBV6-2 or TRBV6-3 and TRBJ2-2; 9 positions match TRBD1. Germline CDR1 reads MNHEY; CDR2 reads SVGEGT. With 6 bases clipped from V and 0 bases from J, the junction kept 5 bases outside the gene matches. The CDR3 has 16 residues. The CDR3 region has the DNA TGTGCCAGCAGCGCCACAGGGGGCCCGAACACCGGGGAGCTGTTTTTT. It specifies CASSATGGPNTGELFF.

The rearrangement uses TRBV7-9 and TRBJ2-2; 8 nucleotides match TRBD1. J was trimmed by 4 bases and V by 8 bases; bases with no gene match: 9. This CDR3 comprises 15 residues. The germline V gene encodes CDR1 SEHNR and CDR2 FQNEAQ (reference sequence). Written as DNA, the CDR3 is TGTGCCAGCTATTACGGACAGGGTATCACCGGGGAGCTGTTTTTT. Its translation is CASYYGQGITGELFF.

Here the CDR3 DNA reads TGTGCCTGGACCCCCCGGGGCGCGGAAGGCTACACCTTC. Translating it yields CAWTPRGAEGYTF. The V call is TRBV30, the J call TRBJ1-2; perhaps TRBD1 as D (5 bases). The CDR3 is 13 amino acids. Trimming cost V 4 bases and J 8 bases, with 17 bases left between them. CDR1 is GTSNPN and CDR2 is SVGIG in the germline V gene (reference sequence). Filled out from reference TRBV30 and TRBJ1-2, the complete variable domain reads SQTIHQWPATLVQPVGSPLSLECTVEGTSNPNLYWYRQAAGRGLQLLFYSVGIGQISSEVPQNLSASRPQDRQFILSSKKLLLSDSGFYLCAWTPRGAEGYTFGSGTRLTVV.

This rearrangement joins TRBV2 to TRBJ2-7, with D perhaps TRBD2 (7 bases). V lost 11 bases and J 1 base, leaving 15 bases between the germline ends. The CDR3 length is 13 residues. CDR1 and CDR2 from the germline V gene are SNHLY and FYNNEI. CDR3 nucleotides: TGTGCCGGCGGGGGCGACCATTCCTACGAGCAGTACTTC. Amino acids: CAGGGDHSYEQYF. Variable domain in full (rest from reference TRBV2 and TRBJ2-7): EPEVTQTPSHQVTQMGQEVILRCVPISNHLYFYWYRQILGQKVEFLVSFYNNEISEKSEIFDDQFSVERPDGSNFTLKIRSTKLEDSAMYFCAGGGDHSYEQYFGPGTRLTVT.

A few counts support this clonotype. CDR3 DNA sequence: TGCAGTGCTAGACCCGGCCTCAGGAACACCGGGGAGCTGTTTTTT. The encoded protein is CSARPGLRNTGELFF. The chain combines TRBV20-1 with TRBJ2-2; no clear D gene. The CDR3 has 15 residues. Germline-derived CDR1 and CDR2 are DFQATT and SNEGSKA (reference sequence). With 2 bases removed from V and 1 base from J, the gap between germline ends came to 11 bases.

This clonotype was counted between two and nine times. The rearrangement links TRBV12-3 or TRBV12-4 to TRBJ1-2; 9 bases line up with TRBD1. V shed 6 bases and J 6 bases; nucleotides not matched to a gene: 5. The CDR3 has 13 residues. CDR3 DNA sequence: TGTGCCAGCAGGCGCCGGGACAGGGATGGCTACACCTTC. This gives the protein CASRRRDRDGYTF.

The chain carries TRBV15 and TRBJ1-3, with unresolved D. Trimming cost V 0 bases and J 6 bases, with 3 bases left between them. The V gene's germline CDR1 is LNHNV and CDR2 YYDKDF (reference sequence). The CDR3 extends over 12 amino acids. The CDR3 spells CATSRDQNTIYF. The CDR3 DNA sequence: TGTGCCACCAGCAGAGATCAAAACACCATATATTTT.

This sequence joins TRBV5-1 and TRBJ2-1; 11 nucleotides align to TRBD2. The CDR3 has 18 amino acids. V was pared by 2 bases and J by 0 bases, with 7 bases of the junction left unmatched. Germline V gene sequence: CDR1 SGHRS, CDR2 YFSETQ. This chain's CDR3 is CASSFLAGGDSSYNEQFF. The CDR3 DNA follows: TGCGCCAGCAGCTTCCTAGCGGGGGGCGACAGCTCCTACAATGAGCAGTTCTTC.

There are a few counts of this clonotype. One end of the junction varies from germline; a read error may be responsible. The V and J genes are TRBV7-7 and TRBJ2-3; perhaps TRBD2 as D (7 bases). CDR1 is SSHAT, CDR2 FNYEAQ, per germline (reference sequence). This CDR3 comprises 18 residues. CDR3 nucleotide sequence: TGTGCTAGCAGCTTATTGTGGGGGGGCCGCGCTAGCACAGATACGCAGTATTTT. This translates into CASSLLWGGRASTDTQYF.

This clonotype was seen once. This chain links TRBV30 with TRBJ2-1; unclear D gene. This CDR3 spans 12 amino acids. Trimming took off 8 bases at V and 3 bases at J, with 11 bases between the two ends. Germline CDR1 is GTSNPN and CDR2 is SVGIG (reference sequence). CDR3 sequence reads: CAGMAIYNEQFF. In DNA, the CDR3 is TGTGCCGGCATGGCCATCTACAATGAGCAGTTCTTC.

V and J are TRBV7-9 and TRBJ2-7; D gene unclear. There are 14 residues in the CDR3. The V gene lost 4 bases and the J gene lost 1 base, with 11 bases spanning the gap. Germline assignment: CDR1 SEHNR and CDR2 FQNEAQ (reference sequence). As DNA, the CDR3 is TGTGCCAGCAGCTCCGTACCGTCTTCCTACGAGCAGTACTTC. Its translation is CASSSVPSSYEQYF.

This clonotype was seen a handful of times. This chain connects TRBV12-3 or TRBV12-4 to TRBJ2-7, with D perhaps given as TRBD1 or TRBD2 (5 bases each). The CDR3 consists of 12 residues. Trimming pared 4 bases from V and 7 bases from J, leaving 11 bases between. For the CDR3, the DNA is TGTGCCAGCAGTTGGGGGAATGGGGAGCAGTACTTC. Its translation: CASSWGNGEQYF.

The chain is built from TRBV10-3 and TRBJ1-1; maybe TRBD1 (6 bases). Deletions cut 8 bases from V and 0 bases from J, with 10 bases between. This CDR3 comprises 13 residues. The V gene's germline CDR1 is ENHRY and CDR2 SYGVKD. CDR3 sequence: CAIRGGVNTEAFF. CDR3 sequence (DNA): TGTGCCATCCGAGGGGGAGTGAACACTGAAGCTTTCTTT.

At least ten counts were recorded for this clonotype. At one end, the junction sequence differs from germline, possibly due to a read error. V usage is TRBV5-4 and J usage is TRBJ2-5; 13 bases line up with TRBD2. Germline V gene sequence: CDR1 SGHNT, CDR2 YYREEE (reference sequence). This CDR3 region has 16 residues. The CDR3, as DNA: TGCGCCAGCAGCTTACGGACTAGCGGGGGCCAAGAGACCCAGTACTTC. It yields the protein CASSLRTSGGQETQYF.

V gene TRBV10-2 combines with J gene TRBJ2-5; TRBD1 is a possible D gene (6 bases). In germline, CDR1 is WSHSY, CDR2 SAAADI. The CDR3 spans 14 residues. Trimming cost V 6 bases and J 2 bases, with 13 bases left between them. The CDR3, as DNA: TGCGCCAGCAGCGACCCAACAGGGCAAGAGACCCAGTACTTC. Translating it yields CASSDPTGQETQYF.

There are many counts of this clonotype. J is TRBJ1-4 and V is TRBV25-1; D not certain. Germline loops: CDR1 MGHDK, CDR2 SYGVNS. The CDR3 contains 11 residues. Trimming pared 6 bases from V and 8 bases from J, leaving 7 bases between. As DNA, the CDR3 is TGTGCCAGCAGACGAAACGAAAAACTGTTTTTT. Translating gives CASRRNEKLFF.

The V call is TRBV5-1, the J call TRBJ2-4, with D hard to call. Germline V gene data show CDR1 as SGHRS and CDR2 as YFSETQ. The CDR3 is made up of 14 amino acids. Trimming shortened V by 2 bases and J by 6 bases, and 12 bases separated the two germline ends. Here the CDR3 DNA reads TGCGCCAGCAGCTTAGAGTCGTTCGGAAACATTCAGTACTTC. Its translation is CASSLESFGNIQYF.